This TCR beta chain stems from a study of cytotoxic CD8 clonotypes in ibrutinib-treated CLL. Across the whole study: About 25 partial and 2 complete responses; at median around 71 months, roughly 15 remitted, approximately 12 progressed. There were, on average, nearly 260,000 productive templates and around 94,000 productive rearrangements per sample. The study's findings and limits: At ibrutinib response, clonality increased, and at progression it declined back toward baseline.

Genomic DNA in a quantity of about 2.1 micrograms was derived from cryopreserved PBMCs for TCR beta libraries. V was clipped by 0 bases and J by 0 bases; unmatched bases: 11. Germline CDR1 SGHTA, CDR2 FQGNSA. This CDR3 has 21 amino acids. Profiled with immunoSEQ multiplex PCR; TCRdb holds only in-frame clones, not every one. The sample records 300,000 to 400,000 clones, under 70% being singletons. As to this clone: Its cognate antigen is unknown.

The origin of this receptor is a human donor with chronic lymphocytic leukemia. This chain links TRBV7-2 with TRBJ2-1; 13 bases are shared with TRBD2. The source material was PBMCs, sampled after 36 months of ibrutinib treatment. The CDR3 sequence: CASSLALTSGRHRLSYNEQFF. CDR3 coding DNA: TGTGCCAGCAGCTTAGCGTTGACTAGCGGGAGGCACCGCCTCTCCTACAATGAGCAGTTCTTC. Combining the CDR3 with reference TRBV7-2 and TRBJ2-1 gives the whole variable domain GAGVSQSPSNKVTEKGKDVELRCDPISGHTALYWYRQSLGQGLEFLIYFQGNSAPDKSGLPSDRFSAERTGGSVSTLTIQRTQQEDSAVYLCASSLALTSGRHRLSYNEQFFGPGTRLTVL.